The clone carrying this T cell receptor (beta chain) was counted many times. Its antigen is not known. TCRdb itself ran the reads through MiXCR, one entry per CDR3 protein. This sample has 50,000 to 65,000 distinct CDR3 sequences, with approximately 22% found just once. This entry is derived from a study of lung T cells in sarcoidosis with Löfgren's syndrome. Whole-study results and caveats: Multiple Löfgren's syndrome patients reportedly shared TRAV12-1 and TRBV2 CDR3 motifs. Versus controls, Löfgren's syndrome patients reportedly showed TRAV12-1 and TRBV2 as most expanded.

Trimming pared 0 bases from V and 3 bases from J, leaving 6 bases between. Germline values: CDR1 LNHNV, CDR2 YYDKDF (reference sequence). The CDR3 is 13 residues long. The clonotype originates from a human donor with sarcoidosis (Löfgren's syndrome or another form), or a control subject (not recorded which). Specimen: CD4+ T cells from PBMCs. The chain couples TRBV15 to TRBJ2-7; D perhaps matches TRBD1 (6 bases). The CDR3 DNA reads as TGTGCCACCAGCAGAGAAGGGGGCTACGAGCAGTACTTC. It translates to CATSREGGYEQYF.